Each of the 18 T cell receptor beta chains below was sequenced from the same sample in a study of T cell repertoires in cytomegalovirus infection (dated by TCRdb to between 2017 and 2020). The sample was run on an Illumina HiSeq 1500. TCRdb redid the processing of the public reads, applying fastp at Q25 and MiXCR, and retained in-frame beta chains. Each record represents a unique CDR3 protein, reported with the most common genes and DNA among its rows. This sample comprises about 440,000 distinct CDR3 sequences, approximately 31% of them detected only once. The ten largest clones take up roughly an eighth of the sample. What was sequenced was PBMCs. All receptors come from a human donor in good health (CMV status not recorded). Some clones in this sample may be carry-over from other donors' samples.

Many counts were recorded for this clonotype. This CDR3 is CASSQVPSTPSEQYF. CDR3 nucleotides: TGCGCCAGCAGCCAAGTACCCTCTACTCCTTCCGAGCAGTACTTC. The chain links TRBV4-1 to TRBJ2-7; D unclear. The CDR3 is 15 amino acids. Trimming removed 1 base at V and 6 bases at J, with 16 bases between. The germline gives CDR1 MGHRA, CDR2 YSYEKL.

The chain has TRBV7-8 and TRBJ2-1; TRBD2 is a possible D gene (7 bases). The CDR3 is 13 amino acids. Germline CDR1 reads SGHVS; CDR2 reads FQNEAQ. CDR3 in amino acids: CSTGRASYNEQFF. CDR3 sequence (DNA): TGTTCCACAGGGAGGGCCTCCTACAATGAGCAGTTCTTC.

The chain joins TRBV23-1 to TRBJ1-1; D unresolved. TRBV23-1 is filed as an ORF, its function uncertain. The CDR3 length is 11 residues. V lost 6 bases, J lost 6 bases, and 8 bases lay in between. This chain's CDR3 is CASREHAEAFF. The CDR3 bases are TGCGCCAGCAGAGAACACGCTGAAGCTTTCTTT.

This clonotype was seen only a few times. The rearrangement links TRBV11-2 to TRBJ2-7; TRBD2 matches 10 bases. This CDR3 spans 16 amino acids. Germline-derived CDR1 and CDR2 are SGHAT and FQNNGV. V was pared by 5 bases and J by 2 bases, with 9 bases of the junction left unmatched. In DNA form, the CDR3 reads TGTGCCAGCAGCACACCGGGACTAGCGCGGACCTACGAGCAGTACTTC. It encodes CASSTPGLARTYEQYF.

The rearrangement links TRBV5-1 to TRBJ2-5, with 8 nucleotides matching TRBD1. After removal of 6 bases from V and 2 bases from J, the junction contained 21 bases not matched to a gene. From germline, CDR1 is SGHRS and CDR2 YFSETQ. The CDR3 contains 19 residues. CDR3 in DNA: TGCGCCAGCAACGACCTCGGCAGGGGGCTTTCGGCGGGACAAGAGACCCAGTACTTC. Its protein is CASNDLGRGLSAGQETQYF. Full variable domain (missing parts from reference TRBV5-1 and TRBJ2-5): KAGVTQTPRYLIKTRGQQVTLSCSPISGHRSVSWYQQTPGQGLQFLFEYFSETQRNKGNFPGRFSGRQFSNSRSEMNVSTLELGDSALYLCASNDLGRGLSAGQETQYFGPGTRLLVL.

This clonotype occurred a few times. This rearrangement joins TRBV7-6 to TRBJ2-5; D not certain. Trimming shortened V by 5 bases and J by 5 bases, and 9 bases separated the two germline ends. The germline CDR1 and CDR2 sequences are SGHVS and FNYEAQ. The CDR3 has 12 amino acids. The CDR3 sequence: CASSHYRETQYF. The CDR3 DNA reads TGTGCCAGCAGCCATTATAGGGAGACCCAGTACTTC. The whole variable domain, remainder taken from reference TRBV7-6 and TRBJ2-5, is GAGVSQSPRYKVTKRGQDVALRCDPISGHVSLYWYRQALGQGPEFLTYFNYEAQQDKSGLPNDRFSAERPEGSISTLTIQRTEQRDSAMYRCASSHYRETQYFGPGTRLLVL.

Details on this clonotype: No conserved phenylalanine or tryptophan ends this CDR3, so it is likely a read error. The chain combines TRBV5-4 with TRBJ2-1; D possibly corresponds to TRBD1 (5 bases). The CDR3 loop spans 16 amino acids. Trimming removed 2 bases from V and 1 base from J, with 13 bases in between. Germline loops: CDR1 SGHNT, CDR2 YYREEE (reference sequence). The CDR3 DNA follows: TGTGCCAGCAGCTTAAGACAGCATCCGTCCTACAATGAGCAGTTCTTA. As protein: CASSLRQHPSYNEQFL.

The rearrangement joins TRBV7-6 to TRBJ1-2; no definite D call. Germline assignment: CDR1 SGHVS and CDR2 FNYEAQ. CDR3 length equals 13 residues. V dropped 5 bases and J dropped 7 bases, with 14 bases sitting between them. CDR3 DNA sequence: TGTGCCAGCAGCCAAATGGGGTTGGGTGGCTACACCTTC. This translates into CASSQMGLGGYTF.

As regards this clonotype: Compared with germline, one end of the junction differs, possibly owing to a read error. The chain uses TRBV6-2 or TRBV6-3 and TRBJ1-3; the D gene is possibly TRBD1 (6 bases). Per the germline V gene, CDR1 is MNHEY and CDR2 is SVGEGT. This CDR3 is 16 amino acids long. As DNA, the CDR3 is TGTGCCCGCAGGCGGACCGGGACAAACTCTGGAAACACCATATATTTT. This encodes CARRRTGTNSGNTIYF.

This clonotype was seen more than once but under ten times. This sequence joins TRBV4-2 and TRBJ2-3, with D possibly being TRBD2 (5 bases). The CDR3 spans 16 residues. The germline V gene has CDR1 LGHNA and CDR2 YNFKEQ. The V gene lost 1 base and the J gene lost 0 bases, with 11 bases spanning the gap. The CDR3 DNA follows: TGTGCCAGCAGCCAAGCCGGAGGACTTAGCACAGATACGCAGTATTTT. This translates into CASSQAGGLSTDTQYF.

The chain has TRBV9 and TRBJ1-4; D gene unclear. V was clipped by 2 bases and J by 0 bases, with 8 bases between them. The CDR3 runs to 15 residues. The germline CDR1 and CDR2 sequences are SGDLS and YYNGEE. CDR3 sequence (DNA): TGTGCCAGCAGCGTCGCAACAGCAACTAATGAAAAACTGTTTTTT. This codes for CASSVATATNEKLFF.

The chain carries TRBV2 and TRBJ2-7; TRBD2 might be the D (5 bases). The V end was cut by 10 bases, the J end by 2 bases, with 21 bases between. Germline V gene data show CDR1 as SNHLY and CDR2 as FYNNEI. The CDR3 runs to 15 residues. CDR3 sequence reads: CATRPGTLSTYEQYF. In nucleotides, the CDR3 is TGTGCCACTCGACCGGGAACACTCTCTACCTACGAGCAGTACTTC.

This clonotype was seen ten or more times. The CDR3 DNA follows: TGTGCCAGCAGCTTAGATCCCGGACAGGGCCGCCGGCCCCAGCATTTT. This codes for CASSLDPGQGRRPQHF. This chain uses TRBV7-2 with TRBJ1-5; 8 nucleotides agree with TRBD1. V was clipped by 1 base and J by 9 bases; unmatched bases: 11. Germline V lookup: CDR1 SGHTA, CDR2 FQGNSA. This CDR3 spans 16 amino acids.

This clonotype was seen a few times. V and J are TRBV10-3 and TRBJ2-7, with 12 bases that match TRBD2. V shed 5 bases and J 7 bases; nucleotides not matched to a gene: 6. CDR3 length equals 14 residues. Germline V gene sequence: CDR1 ENHRY, CDR2 SYGVKD. The CDR3 DNA reads as TGTGCCATCAGTACTAGCGGGGGGCCGGGTGAGCAGTACTTC. This encodes CAISTSGGPGEQYF.

V usage is TRBV5-5 and J usage is TRBJ2-5; D perhaps matches TRBD1 (6 bases). The length of the CDR3 is 14 residues. Germline V gene data show CDR1 as SGHKS and CDR2 as YYEKEE (reference sequence). Trimming stripped 8 bases from V and 0 bases from J, with 14 bases between. CDR3 DNA sequence: TGTGCCAGTAGCGTCGGACAGAACCAAGAGACCCAGTACTTC. Its protein product is CASSVGQNQETQYF. The full variable domain, completed using reference TRBV5-5 and TRBJ2-5, is DAGVTQSPTHLIKTRGQQVTLRCSPISGHKSVSWYQQVLGQGPQFIFQYYEKEERGRGNFPDRFSARQFPNYSSELNVNALLLGDSALYLCASSVGQNQETQYFGPGTRLLVL.

For this clonotype: One end of the junction varies from germline; a read error may be responsible. V is TRBV12-3 or TRBV12-4 and J is TRBJ1-5; D unclear. This CDR3 comprises 13 residues. The CDR3 bases are TGTGCCAGCAGTTTTCGACCCAATCATCCCCAGCATTTT. Translation: CASSFRPNHPQHF.

The chain recombines TRBV19 with TRBJ1-4, with D unclear. CDR1 and CDR2 (germline): LNHDA, SQIVND (reference sequence). The V gene lost 5 bases and the J gene lost 5 bases, with 15 bases spanning the gap. This CDR3 region has 15 residues. The CDR3 region has the DNA TGTGCCAGTAGTCTCTCGGTTTGGGCCAATGAAAAACTGTTTTTT. Its translation: CASSLSVWANEKLFF.

Remarks on this clonotype: This may come from a read error, since a much larger clone is one base off. The CDR3 is CASSLSGGSNQPHHF. CDR3 bases: TGTGCCAGCAGCCTAAGCGGTGGGAGCAATCAGCCCCATCATTTT. The chain uses TRBV7-9 and TRBJ1-5; D not resolved. Germline V gives CDR1 SEHNR, CDR2 FQNEAQ (reference sequence). CDR3 length: 15 residues.